This T cell receptor beta chain emerged from a study of OX40 agonist ivuxolimab in advanced cancers. Turning to the overall study: Ivuxolimab was an agonistic, fully human IgG2 monoclonal antibody directed against OX40 (CD134), a costimulatory receptor. Prior anti-PD-1, anti-PD-L1 or anti-CTLA-4 therapy was permitted, and checkpoint inhibitors had been received by less than 45% of dose-escalation patients. Intravenous ivuxolimab was administered to patients every 2 weeks at six dose levels: 0.01, 0.1, 0.3, 1.5, 3 and 10 mg/kg. Three dose-escalation patients achieved partial responses, one with hepatocellular carcinoma and two with cutaneous melanoma. The dose-escalation cohort was around 84% male with a mean age of around 62 years, ranging from roughly 23 to 90. Among the roughly 52 dose-escalation patients, roughly 20 had hepatocellular carcinoma, about 15 melanoma, 9 renal cell carcinoma and 9 head and neck cancer. The point of sequencing TCRbeta in the periphery was to test whether ivuxolimab changed TCR sequence diversity and drove clonal T-cell expansion. The paper covers the monotherapy dose-escalation part of the phase I ivuxolimab trial, which included N ≈ 50 patients.

To sequence the TCRbeta CDR3 region, genomic DNA was isolated from the sorted cells. TCRbeta CDR3 regions were sequenced using the immunoSEQ Assay. This immuneACCESS table, as held by TCRdb, lists in-frame sequences with V and J called but not all clones. Of the missing ones, under half trace to an unresolved V gene in checked studies; the others have no known cause. In all, the sample holds tens of thousands of clones, and 80% to 90% of those were seen once. The ten largest account for approximately 1.7% of the sample. Looking up the germline V gene yields CDR1 SGDLS and CDR2 YYNGEE. Relative to germline, V is missing 1 base and J is missing 3 bases, with 8 bases of the junction outside any gene match. The CDR3, from cysteine to phenylalanine, totals 16 residues. Left in the record is the CDR3 DNA by itself, 48 bases read in frame from the first base. As to this clone: Its antigen specificity is not known. Per-base quality was not reported, and no clone a single base away is much larger than it.

The trial excluded patients who had a history of autoimmune disease or were on systemic immunosuppression. In every dose cohort, peripheral blood was drawn for TCR sequencing at baseline, cycle 4 day 1, and cycle 7 day 1. Samples came from an open-label, multicenter, first-in-human phase I dose-escalation trial of ivuxolimab. Adults with locally advanced or metastatic melanoma, renal cell carcinoma, hepatocellular carcinoma or head and neck squamous cell carcinoma were enrolled in the trial. Before TCR sequencing, CD4+ T cells and CD8+ T cells from peripheral blood were sorted into separate populations. What the work shows at the level of the full study, not this receptor alone: At doses of 0.1 to 3.0 mg/kg, clonal expansion of both CD4+ and CD8+ T cells in blood was seen between baseline and week 6. On average, CD8+ T cells showed more expanded clones than CD4+ T cells after ivuxolimab. Low levels of normalized T-cell clonal expansion were also shown by some nonresponding patients. In partial responders in the 0.1-3.0 mg/kg groups, normalized peripheral clonal expansion was found to be among the lowest, especially among CD8+ T cells. The antigen specificity of the peripheral T cells that underwent clonal expansion was not determined.

Sequenced material: CD4+ or CD8+ T cells sorted from blood, taken in a trial of the OX40 agonist ivuxolimab. The origin of this receptor is an adult with an advanced solid tumor such as melanoma, head and neck, liver or kidney cancer. This receptor chain uses TRBV9 and TRBJ2-7, and TRBD1 aligns with 9 junction nucleotides. The CDR3 is CASSVQPGQGIYEQYF. In nucleotides, the sequence is TGTGCCAGCAGCGTACAACCGGGACAGGGAATCTACGAGCAGTACTTC.